The 32 T cell receptor beta chains below all came from one sample that was sequenced in a study of blood T cell repertoires in COVID-19. Repertoires were generated with immunoSEQ multiplex PCR, while TCRdb's copy carries only in-frame clones and drops some. The table has about 270,000 clones, roughly 84% seen once. What was sequenced was peripheral blood. All receptors derive from a human donor with COVID-19, enrolled during active disease. The donor label of this sample is uncertain.

The rearrangement joins TRBV5-6 to TRBJ1-3, with 9 nucleotides matching TRBD1. Germline CDR1 and CDR2: SGHDT and YYEEEE. Trimming cost V 1 base and J 3 bases; bases outside gene matches: 11. CDR3 length: 18 amino acids. CDR3 region: CASSLSYEQGALGNTIYF. The CDR3 bases are TGTGCCAGCAGCTTGTCCTACGAACAGGGGGCCCTTGGAAACACCATATATTTT.

This chain connects TRBV29-1 to TRBJ2-3; 7 nucleotides line up with TRBD2. This CDR3 is 16 amino acids long. V lost 3 bases and J lost 2; bases outside the gene matches: 11. Germline CDR1 SQVTM, CDR2 ANQGSEA. CDR3 DNA sequence: TGCAGCGTTGATTCCCGGGAGGCCGCTTTCACAGATACGCAGTATTTT. It codes for CSVDSREAAFTDTQYF.

The chain is built from TRBV29-1 and TRBJ2-7; 7 bases are a match to TRBD2. The CDR3 totals 15 residues. CDR1 and CDR2 (germline): SQVTM, ANQGSEA. V shed 7 bases, J shed 5 bases, and the junction held 17 bases outside the gene matches. DNA for the CDR3: TGCAGCGCTCGCCGTGCCCTCGGCGGGAGCAACGAGCAGTACTTC. Translation gives CSARRALGGSNEQYF.

The V gene is TRBV30, the J gene TRBJ1-2, with D tentatively TRBD1 (5 bases). The CDR3 contains 13 residues. Trimming took off 0 bases at V and 4 bases at J, with 9 bases between the two ends. Germline CDR1 and CDR2: GTSNPN and SVGIG (reference sequence). The CDR3 sequence is CAWSVGEVYGYTF. The CDR3 region has the DNA TGTGCCTGGAGTGTAGGGGAAGTCTATGGCTACACCTTC.

V is TRBV14 and J is TRBJ2-2, with 10 bases that match TRBD2. The CDR3 extends over 15 amino acids. V shed 0 bases, J shed 5 bases, and the junction held 0 bases outside the gene matches. Germline values: CDR1 SGHDN, CDR2 FVKESK. The CDR3 here is CASSQDSGRTGELFF. CDR3 nucleotide sequence: TGTGCCAGCAGCCAAGATAGCGGGAGGACCGGGGAGCTGTTTTTT.

This chain joins TRBV19 and TRBJ1-2; the match to TRBD1 covers 12 bases. Germline V gene lookup returns CDR1 LNHDA and CDR2 SQIVND (reference sequence). The CDR3 is 16 amino acids. J lost 8 bases, V lost 7 bases, and 14 bases had no gene match. CDR3 sequence reads: CASTHPLGQGAGGYTF. The DNA for the CDR3 is TGTGCCAGTACCCATCCCTTGGGACAGGGGGCCGGAGGCTACACCTTC. The full variable domain, completed using reference TRBV19 and TRBJ1-2, is DGGITQSPKYLFRKEGQNVTLSCEQNLNHDAMYWYRQDPGQGLRLIYYSQIVNDFQKGDIAEGYSVSREKKESFPLTVTSAQKNPTAFYLCASTHPLGQGAGGYTFGSGTRLTVV.

V usage is TRBV2 and J usage is TRBJ1-5; no clear D. V was shortened by 6 bases and J by 4 bases, with 10 bases between the two germline ends. Germline CDR1 is SNHLY and CDR2 is FYNNEI. The CDR3 runs to 13 residues. The CDR3 bases are TGTGCCAGCAGGGGTACAGAGAATCAGCCCCAGCATTTT. This codes for CASRGTENQPQHF.

The J gene is TRBJ1-2, the V gene TRBV20-1; D remains ambiguous. V was trimmed by 0 bases and J by 12 bases, leaving 11 bases between them. This CDR3 is 11 amino acids long. Germline V gives CDR1 DFQATT, CDR2 SNEGSKA (reference sequence). DNA for the CDR3: TGCAGTGCTAGAGATTCGCGAGGGCACACCTTC. Amino acid sequence: CSARDSRGHTF.

The gene calls are TRBV5-8 and TRBJ1-3, with D possibly matching TRBD1 (5 bases). The V end was cut by 4 bases, the J end by 4 bases, with 15 bases between. The CDR3 extends over 15 amino acids. Germline V CDR1 and CDR2: SGHTS, YDEGEE. The CDR3 nucleotides read TGTGCCAGCAGCCGTAAAGGGGATACGGGAAACACCATATATTTT. Translation: CASSRKGDTGNTIYF.

This chain links TRBV29-1 with TRBJ2-6; 8 bases map to TRBD1. Germline V gives CDR1 SQVTM, CDR2 ANQGSEA. The J segment lost 4 bases and the V segment lost 4 bases, leaving 6 bases of the junction unmatched. The CDR3 runs to 15 residues. For the CDR3, the DNA is TGCAGCGTTGCCGGACAGGGCTCGGGGGCCAACGTCCTGACTTTC. Protein sequence: CSVAGQGSGANVLTF.

The rearrangement links TRBV5-8 to TRBJ2-2; 8 bases align to TRBD1. V dropped 0 bases and J dropped 3; count of bases not matched to a gene: 4. The CDR3 totals 16 residues. Germline values: CDR1 SGHTS, CDR2 YDEGEE. CDR3 loop: CASSLDRGMDTGELFF. The CDR3 DNA reads TGTGCCAGCAGCTTGGACAGGGGGATGGACACCGGGGAGCTGTTTTTT.

This chain joins TRBV7-6 and TRBJ2-3; a possible D gene is TRBD2 (5 bases). CDR1 and CDR2 (germline): SGHVS, FNYEAQ. The CDR3 contains 16 residues. The V end lost 1 base, the J end lost 0 bases, and 11 bases lay between the germline ends. The CDR3 loop is CASSLDSSPSTDTQYF. The DNA for the CDR3 is TGTGCCAGCAGCTTAGACTCTAGCCCGAGCACAGATACGCAGTATTTT.

This chain links TRBV2 with TRBJ1-6, with TRBD1 as a possible D gene (6 bases). This CDR3 contains 14 residues. CDR1 is SNHLY and CDR2 is FYNNEI in the germline V gene. V gave up 4 bases and J gave up 5 bases, with 9 bases separating them. This CDR3 is CASSGTVNNSPLHF. CDR3 in DNA: TGTGCCAGCAGTGGGACAGTGAATAATTCACCCCTCCACTTT.

The chain links TRBV30 to TRBJ1-1, with a tentative D call TRBD1 (6 bases). The CDR3 consists of 13 residues. Germline CDR1 and CDR2: GTSNPN and SVGIG (reference sequence). The V end was cut by 2 bases, the J end by 5 bases, with 12 bases between. The CDR3 loop reads CAWSQDRGTEAFF. CDR3 DNA: TGTGCCTGGAGTCAGGACAGAGGGACTGAAGCTTTCTTT.

V gene TRBV4-3 combines with J gene TRBJ2-7; TRBD2 aligns across 10 bases. The CDR3 has 15 residues. Germline-derived CDR1 and CDR2 are LGHNA and YSLEER. V trimming: 1 base; J trimming: 3 bases; junction bases outside the gene matches: 3. The CDR3 is CASSQVIAGGYEQYF. In nucleotides, the CDR3 is TGCGCCAGCAGCCAAGTAATAGCGGGAGGCTACGAGCAGTACTTC.

This clone came up once. The chain recombines TRBV21-1 with TRBJ2-7; the listed D gene, TRBD1, was not tested against the DNA. TRBV21-1 represents a pseudogene. CDR3 size: 15 residues. This CDR3 is CASTSEARGPYEQYF. DNA of the CDR3: TGTGCCAGCACCTCCGAGGCCAGGGGTCCCTACGAGCAGTACTTC.

The table lists this clone with a count of one. The V call is TRBV19, the J call TRBJ1-4, with TRBD1 as a possible D gene (6 bases). Germline assignment: CDR1 LNHDA and CDR2 SQIVND (reference sequence). Trimming left V 7 bases short and J 7 bases short, with 16 bases between. This CDR3 contains 14 residues. The CDR3 nucleotides read TGTGCCAGTACCACCGGGACACCGATTGAAAAACTGTTTTTT. This gives the protein CASTTGTPIEKLFF.

V gene TRBV4-1 combines with J gene TRBJ2-1; D call uncertain. In germline, CDR1 is MGHRA, CDR2 YSYEKL. V lost 0 bases and J 0 bases, leaving 12 bases between the germline ends. The CDR3 covers 17 residues. The CDR3 spells CASSQDLGVSSYNEQFF. CDR3 bases: TGCGCCAGCAGCCAAGATCTCGGAGTGAGCTCCTACAATGAGCAGTTCTTC.

The chain recombines TRBV3-1 (or the pseudogene TRBV3-2) with TRBJ2-3; possible D gene TRBD2, 5 bases. CDR3 length: 14 amino acids. V gave up 4 bases and J gave up 7 bases, with 15 bases separating them. Germline V gene lookup returns CDR1 LGHDT and CDR2 YNNKEL (reference sequence). CDR3 nucleotide sequence: TGTGCCAGCAGCCTAGGACTGACCAGGAATACGCAGTATTTT. Translating gives CASSLGLTRNTQYF.

The chain couples TRBV6-5 to TRBJ2-1; D unresolved. Between the trimmed V and J ends, which lost 0 bases and 11 bases, there was a span of 11 bases. The germline V gene has CDR1 MNHEY and CDR2 SVGAGI. The CDR3 has 13 amino acids. The chain's CDR3 is CASSYSSEMKQFF. The CDR3 coding sequence is TGTGCCAGCAGTTACTCGAGCGAGATGAAGCAGTTCTTC.

This clone was observed a single time. CDR3 bases: TGTGCCAGCAGAAAACTAGGCGCAGATACGCAGTATTTT. It is translated as CASRKLGADTQYF. The gene calls are TRBV7-8 and TRBJ2-3; tentatively, D is TRBD2 (5 bases). In germline, CDR1 is SGHVS, CDR2 FQNEAQ. Trimming removed 6 bases from V and 4 bases from J, with 11 bases in between. This CDR3 comprises 13 residues.

V gene TRBV5-5 combines with J gene TRBJ1-5; 8 nucleotides align to TRBD1. The CDR3 contains 15 residues. J lost 5 bases, V lost 3 bases, and 7 bases had no gene match. Germline CDR1 reads SGHKS; CDR2 reads YYEKEE (reference sequence). The CDR3 here is CASSSTGARDQPQHF. The CDR3 DNA reads TGTGCCAGCAGCTCGACAGGGGCGAGGGATCAGCCCCAGCATTTT.

This chain joins TRBV18 and TRBJ2-3; TRBD1 matches 8 bases. The trim removed 7 bases at V and 4 bases at J, leaving 10 bases unmatched. Germline V gene lookup returns CDR1 KGHSH and CDR2 LQKENI. This CDR3 comprises 15 residues. In nucleotides, the CDR3 is TGTGCCAGCTTACCCGGACAGGGCGTAGCAGATACGCAGTATTTT. Encoded protein: CASLPGQGVADTQYF.

J is TRBJ1-6 and V is TRBV18, with 8 bases that match TRBD1. Per the germline V gene, CDR1 is KGHSH and CDR2 is LQKENI. The J segment lost 10 bases and the V segment lost 6 bases, leaving 8 bases of the junction unmatched. The CDR3 totals 14 residues. CDR3 region: CASSNDRGGSPLHF. The CDR3 nucleotides are TGTGCCAGCTCTAACGACAGGGGTGGCTCACCCCTCCACTTT.

This chain uses TRBV7-9 with TRBJ2-7, with D possibly TRBD1 on 7 matching bases. CDR1 and CDR2 (germline): SEHNR, FQNEAQ (reference sequence). The V and J ends lost 4 bases and 3 bases respectively, with 16 bases between them. This CDR3 region has 15 residues. The CDR3 DNA sequence: TGTGCCAGCAGCTCCCGGGGGACAGAGTTCTACGAGCAGTACTTC. Residues: CASSSRGTEFYEQYF.

This chain joins TRBV4-1 and TRBJ2-1, with D unclear. The CDR3 has 12 amino acids. Trimming removed 4 bases at V and 5 bases at J, with 6 bases between. Germline V lookup: CDR1 MGHRA, CDR2 YSYEKL. The CDR3 spells CASSRLDNEQFF. The DNA of the CDR3 is TGCGCCAGCAGCCGGCTAGACAATGAGCAGTTCTTC.

This clone was seen a single time. V gene TRBV7-8 combines with J gene TRBJ1-5, with 8 bases matching TRBD1. V was pared by 3 bases and J by 4 bases, with 5 bases of the junction left unmatched. The germline V gene has CDR1 SGHVS and CDR2 FQNEAQ. There are 15 residues in the CDR3. The CDR3 coding sequence is TGTGCCAGCAGCTTGGGGCAGGGGGCGAATCAGCCCCAGCATTTT. Its translation: CASSLGQGANQPQHF.

This clone occurred a few times. The chain uses TRBV2 and TRBJ2-5; 8 bases align to TRBD2. Germline V gene lookup returns CDR1 SNHLY and CDR2 FYNNEI. The CDR3 contains 15 residues. Trimming took 3 bases from V and 5 from J; bases not matched to a gene: 8. The CDR3 protein is CASSETGGGWETQYF. The CDR3 DNA follows: TGTGCCAGCAGTGAGACGGGAGGGGGTTGGGAGACCCAGTACTTC.

The rearrangement links TRBV4-3 to TRBJ2-3; 10 positions match TRBD1. Germline V gene data show CDR1 as LGHNA and CDR2 as YSLEER. V dropped 1 base and J dropped 5; count of bases not matched to a gene: 6. This CDR3 has 16 residues. This chain's CDR3 is CASSQGRDRGVDTQYF. The CDR3 DNA sequence: TGCGCCAGCAGCCAAGGCCGGGACAGGGGCGTAGATACGCAGTATTTT.

The chain uses TRBV27 and TRBJ2-2; 9 nucleotides align to TRBD2. This CDR3 spans 14 amino acids. Germline V gives CDR1 MNHEY, CDR2 SMNVEV (reference sequence). V lost 7 bases to trimming and J lost 5 bases; unmatched junction nucleotides: 5. CDR3 sequence: CASTLAGSTGELFF. Written as DNA, the CDR3 is TGTGCCAGCACCCTAGCGGGGAGTACCGGGGAGCTGTTTTTT.

Concerning this clone itself: This same CDR3 is encoded by further DNA sequences in the sample. The chain joins TRBV19 to TRBJ1-2, with 7 bases matching TRBD1. Germline V gene data show CDR1 as LNHDA and CDR2 as SQIVND (reference sequence). Losses at the gene ends were 8 bases for V and 4 bases for J; bases not matched to a gene: 10. The CDR3 has 14 residues. CDR3 amino acids: CASSSTGQGYGYTF. Written as DNA, the CDR3 is TGTGCCAGTTCCTCGACAGGGCAGGGCTATGGCTACACCTTC.

In nucleotides, the CDR3 is TGTGCCAGCAGCTTGGCATTGCGGGAGTATCCCGGGGAGCTGTTTTTT. Translating gives CASSLALREYPGELFF. The J gene is TRBJ2-2, the V gene TRBV5-4; 7 bases are a match to TRBD2. CDR3 size: 16 residues. The germline CDR1 and CDR2 sequences are SGHNT and YYREEE (reference sequence). The J segment lost 6 bases and the V segment lost 0 bases, leaving 8 bases of the junction unmatched.